The T cell receptor (beta chain) described here comes from a study of cytomegalovirus exposure and HLA in healthy donors. Primers: 60 Vbeta forward and 13 Jbeta reverse. Repertoires were generated with immunoSEQ multiplex PCR, while TCRdb's copy carries only in-frame clones and drops some. The repertoire holds some 190,000 clones, with 77% as singletons. Unrecorded immune exposures were likely, despite nominal health at sampling. The germline V gene has CDR1 SGDLS and CDR2 YYNGEE. The CDR3 is 14 amino acids. V lost 3 bases and J lost 7, with 15 bases in between. The J gene is TRBJ2-3, the V gene TRBV9; the D gene is possibly TRBD2 (6 bases). The TCR comes from a young man in good health and CMV-seronegative. The specimen sequenced was PBMCs. Written as DNA, the CDR3 is TGTGCCAGCAGCGCCGGGACTCTTCAAAATACGCAGTATTTT. Translating it yields CASSAGTLQNTQYF. The full variable domain, in which reference TRBV9 and TRBJ2-3 provide the parts outside the CDR3, is DSGVTQTPKHLITATGQRVTLRCSPRSGDLSVYWYQQSLDQGLQFLIQYYNGEERAKGNILERFSAQQFPDLHSELNLSSLELGDSALYFCASSAGTLQNTQYFGPGTRLTVL.